The table lists the clone carrying this T cell receptor (beta chain) with a count of one. Measured with immunoSEQ multiplex PCR; TCRdb has only the in-frame clones, and not every one. Here the sample spans 100,000 to 150,000 clones, about 81% being singletons. The sample belongs to a study of blood T cell repertoires in COVID-19. Germline V gene sequence: CDR1 LGHNA, CDR2 YSLEER. Trimming cost V 2 bases and J 1 base, with 8 bases left between them. The CDR3 length is 14 residues. The V gene is TRBV4-3, the J gene TRBJ1-1; D uncertain. This clonotype was sampled from a woman of 80 years or more with acute or convalescent COVID-19. The sequenced material came from peripheral blood. The CDR3 region has the DNA TGCGCCAGCAGCCAATCTTGGCAGAACACTGAAGCTTTCTTT. This encodes CASSQSWQNTEAFF.